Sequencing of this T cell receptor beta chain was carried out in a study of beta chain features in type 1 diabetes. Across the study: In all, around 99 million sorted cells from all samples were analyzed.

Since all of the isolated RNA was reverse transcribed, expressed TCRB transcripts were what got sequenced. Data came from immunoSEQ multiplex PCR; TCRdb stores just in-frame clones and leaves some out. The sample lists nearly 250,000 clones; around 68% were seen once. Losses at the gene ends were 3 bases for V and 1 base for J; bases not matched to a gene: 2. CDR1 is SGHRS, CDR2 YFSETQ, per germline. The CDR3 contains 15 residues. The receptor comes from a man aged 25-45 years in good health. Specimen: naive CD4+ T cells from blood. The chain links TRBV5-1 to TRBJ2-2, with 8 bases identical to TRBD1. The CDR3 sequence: CASSYDRGNTGELFF. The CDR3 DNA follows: TGCGCCAGCAGCTATGACAGGGGGAACACCGGGGAGCTGTTTTTT.